This T cell receptor beta chain was sequenced in a study of blood T cell repertoires in COVID-19. Using immunoSEQ multiplex PCR, the repertoire was profiled, and TCRdb retains in-frame clones only, with some absent. The sample includes hundreds of thousands of clones, approximately 86% of them seen just once. Specimen: peripheral blood. This TCR derives from a human donor in a cohort sampled during active COVID-19.

The CDR3 protein is CASSIRLAGVSDEQFF. CDR3 nucleotides: TGTGCCAGTAGTATCCGACTAGCGGGAGTTTCGGATGAGCAGTTCTTC. V gene TRBV19 combines with J gene TRBJ2-1; 12 nucleotides match TRBD2. This CDR3 has 16 amino acids. Germline V gene sequence: CDR1 LNHDA, CDR2 SQIVND (reference sequence). V lost 3 bases to trimming and J lost 8 bases; unmatched junction nucleotides: 8.